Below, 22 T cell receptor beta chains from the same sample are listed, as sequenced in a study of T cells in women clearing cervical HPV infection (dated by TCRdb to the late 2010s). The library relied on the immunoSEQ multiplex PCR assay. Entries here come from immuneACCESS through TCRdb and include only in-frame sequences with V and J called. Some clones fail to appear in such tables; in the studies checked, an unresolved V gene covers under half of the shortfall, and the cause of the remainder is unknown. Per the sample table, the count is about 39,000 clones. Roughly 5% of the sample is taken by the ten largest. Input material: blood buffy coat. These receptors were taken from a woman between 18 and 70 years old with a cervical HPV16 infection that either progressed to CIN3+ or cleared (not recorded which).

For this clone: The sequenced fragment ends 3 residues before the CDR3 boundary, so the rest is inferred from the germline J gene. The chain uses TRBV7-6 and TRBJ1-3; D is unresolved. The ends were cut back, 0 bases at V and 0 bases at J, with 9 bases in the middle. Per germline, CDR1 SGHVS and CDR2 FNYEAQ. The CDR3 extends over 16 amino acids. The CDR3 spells CASSLASVFSGNTIYF. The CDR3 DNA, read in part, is TGTGCCAGCAGCTTAGCGTCAGTTTTCTCTGGAAACACC.

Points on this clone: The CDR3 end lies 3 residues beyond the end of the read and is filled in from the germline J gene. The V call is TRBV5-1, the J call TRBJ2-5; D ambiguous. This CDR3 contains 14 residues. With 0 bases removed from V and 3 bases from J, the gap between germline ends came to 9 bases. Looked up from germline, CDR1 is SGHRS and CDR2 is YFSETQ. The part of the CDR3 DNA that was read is TGCGCCAGCAGCTTGGATTCGTCAGAAGAGACC. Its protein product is CASSLDSSEET. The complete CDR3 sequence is CASSLDSSEETQYF.

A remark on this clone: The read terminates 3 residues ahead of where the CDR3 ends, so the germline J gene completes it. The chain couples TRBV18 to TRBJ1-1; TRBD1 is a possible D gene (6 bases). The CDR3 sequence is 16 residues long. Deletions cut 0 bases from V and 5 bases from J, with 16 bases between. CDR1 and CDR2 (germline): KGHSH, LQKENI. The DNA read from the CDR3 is TGTGCCAGCTCACCACCGTTGGCGCGAAGGGGGACTGAA. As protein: CASSPPLARRGTE. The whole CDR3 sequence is CASSPPLARRGTEAFF.

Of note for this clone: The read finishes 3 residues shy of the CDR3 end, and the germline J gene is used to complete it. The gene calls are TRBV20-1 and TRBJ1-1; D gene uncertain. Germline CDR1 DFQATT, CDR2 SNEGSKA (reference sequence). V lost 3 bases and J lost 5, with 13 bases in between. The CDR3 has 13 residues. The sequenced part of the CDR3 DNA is TGCAGTGCTAGCGTAGGGTCGTATACTGAA. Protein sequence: CSASVGSYTE. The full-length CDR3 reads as CSASVGSYTEAFF.

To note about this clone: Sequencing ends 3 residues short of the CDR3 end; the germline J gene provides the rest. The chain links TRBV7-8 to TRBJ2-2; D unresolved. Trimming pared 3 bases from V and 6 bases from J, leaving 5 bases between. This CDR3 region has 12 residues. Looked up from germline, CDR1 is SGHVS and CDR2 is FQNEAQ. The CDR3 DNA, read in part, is TGTGCCAGCAGCTTGGGCTCCGGGGAG. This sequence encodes CASSLGSGE. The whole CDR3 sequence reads CASSLGSGELFF.

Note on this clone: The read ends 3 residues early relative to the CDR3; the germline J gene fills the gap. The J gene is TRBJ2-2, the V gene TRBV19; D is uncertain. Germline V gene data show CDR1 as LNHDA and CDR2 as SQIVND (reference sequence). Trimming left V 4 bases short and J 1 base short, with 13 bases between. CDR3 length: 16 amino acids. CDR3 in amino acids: CASSRVTPLNTGELFF. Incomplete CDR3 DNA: TGTGCCAGTAGTAGGGTGACACCCTTGAACACCGGGGAG.

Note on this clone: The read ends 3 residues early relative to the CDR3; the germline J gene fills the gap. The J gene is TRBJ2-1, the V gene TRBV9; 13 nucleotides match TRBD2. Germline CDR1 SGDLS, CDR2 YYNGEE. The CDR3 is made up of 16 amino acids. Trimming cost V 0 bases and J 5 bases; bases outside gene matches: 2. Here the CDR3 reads CASSVGGLAGDNEQFF. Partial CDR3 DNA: TGTGCCAGCAGCGTAGGTGGACTAGCGGGGGACAATGAG.

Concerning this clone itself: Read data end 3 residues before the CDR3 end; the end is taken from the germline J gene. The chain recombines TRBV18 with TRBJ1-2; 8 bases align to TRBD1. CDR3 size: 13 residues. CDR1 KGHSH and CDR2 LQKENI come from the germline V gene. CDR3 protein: CASSPPTGDGYTF. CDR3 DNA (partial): TGTGCCAGCTCACCACCGACAGGGGACGGC.

The part of the CDR3 DNA that was read is TGTGCCAGCAGCTTAGCTACGCCGAACACTGAA. Translating gives CASSLATPNTE. The entire CDR3 protein is CASSLATPNTEAFF. The chain uses TRBV13 and TRBJ1-1; no definite D call. The read terminates 3 residues before the CDR3 end, so the remaining end is supplied by the germline J gene. This CDR3 spans 14 amino acids. The ends were cut back, 1 base at V and 1 base at J, with 7 bases in the middle. CDR1 is PRHDT and CDR2 is FYEKMQ in the germline V gene (reference sequence).

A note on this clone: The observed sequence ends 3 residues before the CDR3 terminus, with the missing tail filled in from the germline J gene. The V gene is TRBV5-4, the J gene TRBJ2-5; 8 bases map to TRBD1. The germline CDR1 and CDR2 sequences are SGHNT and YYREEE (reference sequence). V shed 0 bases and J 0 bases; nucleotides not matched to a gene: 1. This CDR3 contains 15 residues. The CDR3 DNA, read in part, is TGTGCCAGCAGCTTGGGGGACAGGCACCAAGAGACC. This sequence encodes CASSLGDRHQET. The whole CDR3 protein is CASSLGDRHQETQYF.

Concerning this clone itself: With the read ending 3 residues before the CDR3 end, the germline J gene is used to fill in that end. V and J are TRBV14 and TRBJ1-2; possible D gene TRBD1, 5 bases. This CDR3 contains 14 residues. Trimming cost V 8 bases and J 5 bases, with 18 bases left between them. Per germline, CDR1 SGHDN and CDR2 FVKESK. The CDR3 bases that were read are TGTGCCAGCGAAGTGGCAGGGAGAGGGTATGGC. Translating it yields CASEVAGRGYG. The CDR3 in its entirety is CASEVAGRGYGYTF.

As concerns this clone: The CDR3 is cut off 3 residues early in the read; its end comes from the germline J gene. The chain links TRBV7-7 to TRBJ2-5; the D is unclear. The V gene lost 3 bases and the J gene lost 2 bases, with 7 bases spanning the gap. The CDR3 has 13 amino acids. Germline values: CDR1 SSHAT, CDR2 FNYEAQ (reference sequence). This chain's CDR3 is CASSFLRQETQYF. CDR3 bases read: TGTGCCAGCAGCTTCCTCCGTCAAGAGACC.

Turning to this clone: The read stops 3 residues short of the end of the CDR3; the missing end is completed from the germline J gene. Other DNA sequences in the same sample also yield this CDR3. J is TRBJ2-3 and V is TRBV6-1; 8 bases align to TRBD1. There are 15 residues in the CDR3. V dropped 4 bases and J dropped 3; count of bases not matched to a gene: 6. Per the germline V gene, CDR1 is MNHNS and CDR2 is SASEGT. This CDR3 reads CASSAGQGGTDTQYF. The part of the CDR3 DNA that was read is TGTGCCAGCAGTGCCGGACAGGGCGGTACAGATACG.

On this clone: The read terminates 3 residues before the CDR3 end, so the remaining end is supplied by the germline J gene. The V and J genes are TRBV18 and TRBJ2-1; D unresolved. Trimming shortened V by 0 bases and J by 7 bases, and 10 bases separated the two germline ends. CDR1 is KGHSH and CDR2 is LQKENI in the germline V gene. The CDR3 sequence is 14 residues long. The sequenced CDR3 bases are TGTGCCAGCTCACCACCGAGCCTGAGTAATGAG. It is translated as CASSPPSLSNE. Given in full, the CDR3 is CASSPPSLSNEQFF.

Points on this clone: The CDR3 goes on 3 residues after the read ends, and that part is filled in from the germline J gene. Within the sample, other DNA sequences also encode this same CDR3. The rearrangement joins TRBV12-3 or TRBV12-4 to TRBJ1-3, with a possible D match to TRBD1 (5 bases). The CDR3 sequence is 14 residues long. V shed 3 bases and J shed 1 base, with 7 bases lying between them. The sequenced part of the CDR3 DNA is TGTGCCAGCAGTTTCGGGGGTTCTGGAAACACC. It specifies CASSFGGSGNT. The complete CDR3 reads CASSFGGSGNTIYF.

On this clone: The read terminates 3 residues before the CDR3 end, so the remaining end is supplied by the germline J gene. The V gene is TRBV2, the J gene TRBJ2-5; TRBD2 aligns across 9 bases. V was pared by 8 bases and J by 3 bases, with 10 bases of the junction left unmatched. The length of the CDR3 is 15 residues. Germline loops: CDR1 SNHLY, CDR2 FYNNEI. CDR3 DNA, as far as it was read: TGTGCCAGCGAACTCGCGGGGGGGCAAAAAGAGACC. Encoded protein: CASELAGGQKET. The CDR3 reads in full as CASELAGGQKETQYF.

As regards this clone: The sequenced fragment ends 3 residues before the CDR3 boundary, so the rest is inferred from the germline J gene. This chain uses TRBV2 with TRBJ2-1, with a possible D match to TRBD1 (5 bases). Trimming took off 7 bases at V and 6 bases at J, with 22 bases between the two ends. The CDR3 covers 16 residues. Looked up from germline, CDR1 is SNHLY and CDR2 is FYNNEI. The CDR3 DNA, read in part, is TGTGCCAGCACCCAAACTGTCAGCAGGGTGAGCAATGAG. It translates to CASTQTVSRVSNE. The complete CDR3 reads CASTQTVSRVSNEQFF.

The CDR3 bases that were read are TGCGCCAGCAGCTTGGCACAGGGGGCGGGCGGGGCCAACGTC. As protein: CASSLAQGAGGANV. The whole CDR3 sequence reads CASSLAQGAGGANVLTF. The rearrangement uses TRBV5-1 and TRBJ2-6; 9 bases agree with TRBD1. Read sequence stops 3 residues before the CDR3 end, and the germline J gene provides the missing end. The CDR3 totals 17 residues. Germline V lookup: CDR1 SGHRS, CDR2 YFSETQ. Trimming cost V 0 bases and J 4 bases; bases outside gene matches: 5. The complete variable domain, with remaining parts taken from reference TRBV5-1 and TRBJ2-6, reads KAGVTQTPRYLIKTRGQQVTLSCSPISGHRSVSWYQQTPGQGLQFLFEYFSETQRNKGNFPGRFSGRQFSNSRSEMNVSTLELGDSALYLCASSLAQGAGGANVLTFGAGSRLTVL.

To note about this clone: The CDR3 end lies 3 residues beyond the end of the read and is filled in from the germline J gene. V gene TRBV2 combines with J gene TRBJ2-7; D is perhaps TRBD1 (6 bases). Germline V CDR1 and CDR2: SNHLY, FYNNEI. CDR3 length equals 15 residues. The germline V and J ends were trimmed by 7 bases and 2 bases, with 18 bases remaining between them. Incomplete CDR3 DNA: TGTGCCAGCAATCCTACCGGGACAAGTACCTACGAG. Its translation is CASNPTGTSTYE. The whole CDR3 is CASNPTGTSTYEQYF.

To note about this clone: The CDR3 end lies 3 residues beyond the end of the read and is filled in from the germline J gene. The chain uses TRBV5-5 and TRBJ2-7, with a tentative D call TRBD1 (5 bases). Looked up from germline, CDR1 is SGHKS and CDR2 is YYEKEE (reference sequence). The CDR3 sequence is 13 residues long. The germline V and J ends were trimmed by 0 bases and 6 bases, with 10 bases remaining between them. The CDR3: CASSLGRGGEQYF. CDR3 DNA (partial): TGTGCCAGCAGCTTGGGAAGGGGTGGCGAG.

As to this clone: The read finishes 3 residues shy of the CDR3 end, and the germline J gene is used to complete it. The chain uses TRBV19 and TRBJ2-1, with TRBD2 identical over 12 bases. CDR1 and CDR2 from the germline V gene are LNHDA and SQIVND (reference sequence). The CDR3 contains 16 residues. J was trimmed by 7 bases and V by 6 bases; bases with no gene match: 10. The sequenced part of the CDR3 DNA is TGTGCCAGTAGCCACCGGACTAGCGGGGTTGGTAATGAG. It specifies CASSHRTSGVGNE. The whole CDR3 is CASSHRTSGVGNEQFF.

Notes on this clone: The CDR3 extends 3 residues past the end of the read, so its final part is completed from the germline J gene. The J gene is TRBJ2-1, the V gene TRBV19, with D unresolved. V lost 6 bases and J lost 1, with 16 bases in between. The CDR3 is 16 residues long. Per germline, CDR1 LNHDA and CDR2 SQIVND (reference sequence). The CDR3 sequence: CASSLHSYPSYNEQFF. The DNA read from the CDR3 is TGTGCCAGTAGCTTACATTCTTACCCATCCTACAATGAG.